Reported below is one TCR beta chain. What it binds is not known. The sample originates from a study of T cell responses to AZD1222 COVID-19 vaccine. Notes on the study in general: In the spike-specific TCR repertoire, nearly half reportedly target unmutated variant regions.

It was second doses at about 4 or about 12 weeks that were pooled. Data came from immunoSEQ multiplex PCR; TCRdb stores just in-frame clones and leaves some out. Here the sample spans over 90,000 clones, roughly 90% being singletons. The CDR3 loop spans 17 amino acids. Trimming took 6 bases from V and 5 from J; bases not matched to a gene: 10. From germline, CDR1 is MDHEN and CDR2 SYDVKM. This chain uses TRBV28 with TRBJ2-1; 13 bases match TRBD2. The material sequenced was peripheral blood, taken 28 days after the second AZD1222 dose. The sequence came from an adult who received the AZD1222 COVID-19 vaccine. CDR3 protein: CASSQGTSGMRNNEQFF. The CDR3 DNA sequence: TGTGCCAGCAGCCAGGGGACTAGCGGGATGCGGAACAATGAGCAGTTCTTC. The entire variable domain, with the rest obtained from reference TRBV28 and TRBJ2-1, is as follows: DVKVTQSSRYLVKRTGEKVFLECVQDMDHENMFWYRQDPGLGLRLIYFSYDVKMKEKGDIPEGYSVSREKKERFSLILESASTNQTSMYLCASSQGTSGMRNNEQFFGPGTRLTVL.